This T cell receptor (beta chain) was obtained from a study of cytomegalovirus exposure and HLA in healthy donors. Study-wide points: A later analysis found most CMV-associated TCR beta chains apparently HLA-restricted. CMV serostatus alone was available as immune exposure information.

The primer mix had 60 Vbeta and 13 Jbeta primers. The protocol was immunoSEQ multiplex PCR, while the TCRdb copy is restricted to in-frame clones and leaves out a portion. The sample shows 150,000 to 200,000 clones, about 80% of them seen only once. The V gene's germline CDR1 is SGHAT and CDR2 FQNNGV. This CDR3 has 15 amino acids. V trimming: 5 bases; J trimming: 9 bases; junction bases outside the gene matches: 10. About this clone itself: Its antigen is not known.

The sample was PBMCs. The sequence derives from a boy younger than 18 in good health and CMV-seronegative. J is TRBJ2-1 and V is TRBV11-2; 10 positions match TRBD2. The CDR3 loop reads CASSPGLAGVVEQFF. For the CDR3, the DNA is TGTGCCAGCAGCCCCGGGCTAGCGGGAGTGGTTGAGCAGTTCTTC.